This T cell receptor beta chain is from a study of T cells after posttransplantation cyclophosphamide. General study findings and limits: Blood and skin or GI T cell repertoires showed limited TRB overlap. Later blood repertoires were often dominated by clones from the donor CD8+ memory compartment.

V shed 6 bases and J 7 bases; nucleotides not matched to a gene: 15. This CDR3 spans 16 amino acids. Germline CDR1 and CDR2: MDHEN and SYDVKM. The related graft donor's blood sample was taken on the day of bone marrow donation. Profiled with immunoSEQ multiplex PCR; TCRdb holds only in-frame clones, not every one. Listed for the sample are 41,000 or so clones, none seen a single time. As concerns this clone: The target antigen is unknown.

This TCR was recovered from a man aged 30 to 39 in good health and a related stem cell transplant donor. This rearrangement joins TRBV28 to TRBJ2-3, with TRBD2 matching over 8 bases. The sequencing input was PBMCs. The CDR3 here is CASRVGGGTRGYTQYF. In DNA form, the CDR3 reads TGTGCCAGCAGGGTTGGCGGGGGGACCCGAGGCTATACGCAGTATTTT.